This TCR beta chain appears in the sequencing data of a study of T cell repertoires in cytomegalovirus infection. The CDR3 is made up of 14 amino acids. CDR1 and CDR2 (germline): SGDLS, YYNGEE. The J segment lost 8 bases and the V segment lost 2 bases, leaving 6 bases of the junction unmatched. TCRdb reanalysed the reads using MiXCR and keeps one entry per CDR3 protein. The repertoire holds roughly 200,000 distinct CDR3 sequences, with 8.5% to 10% as singletons. Sequencing used PBMCs. The genes are TRBV9 and TRBJ1-2; 10 bases are a match to TRBD1. The TCR sequence derives from a human donor in good health (CMV status not recorded). Some clones in this sample may be carry-over from other donors' samples. The CDR3 bases are TGTGCCAGCAGCGTGGAATGGACAGGGGGAGGCTACACCTTC. Its translation is CASSVEWTGGGYTF. Full variable domain (rest looked up from reference TRBV9 and TRBJ1-2): DSGVTQTPKHLITATGQRVTLRCSPRSGDLSVYWYQQSLDQGLQFLIQYYNGEERAKGNILERFSAQQFPDLHSELNLSSLELGDSALYFCASSVEWTGGGYTFGSGTRLTVV.